Each of the 16 T cell receptor beta chains below was sequenced from the same sample in a study of blood T cells in healthy people across ages. Then a second PCR, running roughly 7 to 11 cycles, was carried out with a sample-barcoded 5' primer and a J-beta primer mix. MiXCR, applied by TCRdb to the 5' RACE reads, yields one record per CDR3 protein. The sample lists over 1,200,000 distinct CDR3 sequences, around 59% seen once, with 5% to 7% in the top ten. Sequencing was performed on blood. These receptors were obtained from a man aged 18 to 35 in good health.

Of note for this clonotype: A much larger clone lies a single base off, so this may be a read error. The chain is built from TRBV6-2 or TRBV6-3 and TRBJ2-7; 8 positions agree with TRBD1. The CDR3 covers 15 residues. Per the germline V gene, CDR1 is MNHEY and CDR2 is SVGEGT. Unmatched junction bases numbered 13, after V lost 5 bases and J lost 7 bases. DNA for the CDR3: TGTGCCAGCAGTCCCGGACAGGGAGATATCGATGAGCAGTACTTC. This codes for CASSPGQGDIDEQYF.

The V gene is TRBV4-2, the J gene TRBJ2-1; 7 nucleotides align to TRBD2. Germline values: CDR1 LGHNA, CDR2 YNFKEQ. This CDR3 contains 15 residues. V gave up 4 bases and J gave up 5 bases; unmatched junction bases: 8. The CDR3 DNA reads TGTGCCAGCAGCCCGCTACCGGGGGGAAACAATGAGCAGTTCTTC. Amino acid sequence: CASSPLPGGNNEQFF.

The V call is TRBV11-2, the J call TRBJ2-7, with D possibly called TRBD1 or TRBD2 (5 bases each). Germline CDR1 is SGHAT and CDR2 is FQNNGV. The CDR3 covers 15 residues. Trimming took 2 bases from V and 0 from J, leaving 11 bases between them. This CDR3 is CASSLMGTASYEQYF. In DNA, the CDR3 is TGTGCCAGCAGCTTAATGGGGACCGCCTCCTACGAGCAGTACTTC. Full variable domain (remainder filled in from reference TRBV11-2 and TRBJ2-7): EAGVAQSPRYKIIEKRQSVAFWCNPISGHATLYWYQQILGQGPKLLIQFQNNGVVDDSQLPKDRFSAERLKGVDSTLKIQPAKLEDSAVYLCASSLMGTASYEQYFGPGTRLTVT.

The chain couples TRBV29-1 to TRBJ2-1; D may be TRBD2 (5 bases). V was trimmed by 1 base and J by 13 bases, leaving 20 bases between them. The length of the CDR3 is 14 residues. Germline CDR1 SQVTM, CDR2 ANQGSEA. CDR3 protein: CSVEARGFGETQFF. CDR3 nucleotide sequence: TGCAGCGTTGAAGCTCGGGGATTCGGAGAGACCCAGTTCTTC.

The rearrangement links TRBV10-3 to TRBJ1-2, with D unresolved. Germline CDR1 and CDR2: ENHRY and SYGVKD. Deletions cut 11 bases from V and 8 bases from J, with 18 bases between. The CDR3 extends over 12 amino acids. CDR3 sequence: CAVRGILGGYTF. In DNA, the CDR3 is TGTGCCGTGAGAGGAATCCTAGGGGGCTACACCTTC.

The chain couples TRBV10-3 to TRBJ2-5; TRBD1 matches at 9 bases. This CDR3 is built from 17 residues. V shed 3 bases and J 5 bases; nucleotides not matched to a gene: 13. Germline CDR1 reads ENHRY; CDR2 reads SYGVKD. CDR3 protein: CAISEFRLDRGEETQYF. CDR3 sequence (DNA): TGTGCCATCAGTGAATTTCGTTTGGACAGGGGTGAGGAGACCCAGTACTTC.

V gene TRBV6-2 or TRBV6-3 combines with J gene TRBJ1-1; D remains unclear. The CDR3 totals 13 residues. V lost 2 bases, J lost 6 bases, and 10 bases lay in between. The germline CDR1 and CDR2 sequences are MNHEY and SVGEGT. The CDR3 is CASSYGWEAEAFF. As DNA, the CDR3 is TGTGCCAGCAGTTACGGCTGGGAGGCTGAAGCTTTCTTT.

There are a few counts of this clonotype. The rearrangement links TRBV7-9 to TRBJ2-7, with 7 bases lining up with TRBD1. V lost 3 bases, J lost 3 bases, and 8 bases stayed unmatched. The CDR3 contains 15 residues. CDR1 and CDR2 from the germline V gene are SEHNR and FQNEAQ (reference sequence). This CDR3 reads CASSFVTGTVYEQYF. DNA of the CDR3: TGTGCCAGCAGCTTTGTGACCGGGACAGTCTACGAGCAGTACTTC.

A few counts support this clonotype. V is TRBV9 and J is TRBJ2-7; D not resolved. V was cut by 0 bases and J by 4 bases, with 14 bases left in between. This CDR3 comprises 15 residues. Germline CDR1 reads SGDLS; CDR2 reads YYNGEE. Here the CDR3 reads CASSVATGRRYEQYF. In DNA, the CDR3 is TGTGCCAGCAGCGTAGCTACGGGCAGACGTTACGAGCAGTACTTC.

The gene calls are TRBV29-1 and TRBJ2-7; perhaps TRBD2 as D (5 bases). Germline CDR1 and CDR2: SQVTM and ANQGSEA. V was trimmed by 4 bases and J by 6 bases, leaving 10 bases between them. The CDR3 spans 11 residues. CDR3 protein: CSVVDLGEQYF. The CDR3 DNA sequence: TGCAGCGTTGTGGACTTGGGCGAGCAGTACTTC.

The chain combines TRBV27 with TRBJ2-5; 8 bases are shared with TRBD2. The last part of the DNA fits TRBJ2-7 better; the J call may be wrong. The germline V gene encodes CDR1 MNHEY and CDR2 SMNVEV (reference sequence). The CDR3 is made up of 15 amino acids. The CDR3: CASSHQTGGYYEQYF. For the CDR3, the DNA is TGTGCCAGCAGTCACCAGACGGGAGGGTACTACGAGCAGTACTTC.

The table lists this clonotype with a few counts. The rearrangement uses TRBV20-1 and TRBJ2-5; D perhaps matches TRBD1 (6 bases). Germline loops: CDR1 DFQATT, CDR2 SNEGSKA (reference sequence). Trimming took off 0 bases at V and 5 bases at J, with 16 bases between the two ends. This CDR3 comprises 15 residues. Here the CDR3 DNA reads TGCAGTGCTAGAGAGACAGGAGACCAGGGGGAGACCCAGTACTTC. It is translated as CSARETGDQGETQYF.

V is TRBV28 and J is TRBJ2-4, with D possibly matching TRBD2 (7 bases). The J call may not be correct, given that the DNA end is closer to TRBJ2-5. The CDR3 is 14 residues long. Germline V gene sequence: CDR1 MDHEN, CDR2 SYDVKM. CDR3 nucleotide sequence: TGTGCCACCAAAGAGGGGGGGCGTTGGGAGACCCAGTACTTC. Translating it yields CATKEGGRWETQYF.

This chain connects TRBV4-1 to TRBJ1-1, with D possibly matching TRBD1 (6 bases). V lost 4 bases and J lost 1, with 10 bases in between. The CDR3 is 14 residues long. Germline values: CDR1 MGHRA, CDR2 YSYEKL. CDR3 amino acids: CASSRGTPNTEAFF. The CDR3 DNA reads TGCGCCAGCAGCCGCGGGACACCGAACACTGAAGCTTTCTTT.

The V and J genes are TRBV4-1 and TRBJ2-4, with 11 bases matching TRBD2. Matching the DNA end better, TRBJ2-7 makes the J call doubtful. Per germline, CDR1 MGHRA and CDR2 YSYEKL. The CDR3 is 17 residues long. As DNA, the CDR3 is TGCGCCAGCAGCCAAGAGGCGGGGACTAGCGGAAACTACGAGCAGTACTTC. The encoded protein is CASSQEAGTSGNYEQYF.

The chain joins TRBV4-1 to TRBJ1-4, with a possible D match to TRBD1 (6 bases). The CDR3 has 15 amino acids. Germline V gives CDR1 MGHRA, CDR2 YSYEKL. Between the trimmed V and J ends, which lost 1 base and 6 bases, there was a span of 12 bases. DNA of the CDR3: TGCGCCAGCAGCCAAGTAGGGCCAGGGGATGAAAAACTGTTTTTT. It codes for CASSQVGPGDEKLFF.